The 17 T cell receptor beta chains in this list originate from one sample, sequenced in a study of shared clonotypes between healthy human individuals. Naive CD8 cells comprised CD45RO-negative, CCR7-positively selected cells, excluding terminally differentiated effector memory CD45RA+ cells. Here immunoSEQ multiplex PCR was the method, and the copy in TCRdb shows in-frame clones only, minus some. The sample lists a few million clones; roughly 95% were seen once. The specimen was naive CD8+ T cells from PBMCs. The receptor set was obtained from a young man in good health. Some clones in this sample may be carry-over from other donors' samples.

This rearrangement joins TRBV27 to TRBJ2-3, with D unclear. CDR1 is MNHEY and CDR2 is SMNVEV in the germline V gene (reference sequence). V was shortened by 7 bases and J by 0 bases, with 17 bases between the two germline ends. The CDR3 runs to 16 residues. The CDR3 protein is CASTLFAAASTDTQYF. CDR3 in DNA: TGTGCCAGCACACTTTTTGCGGCGGCGAGCACAGATACGCAGTATTTT.

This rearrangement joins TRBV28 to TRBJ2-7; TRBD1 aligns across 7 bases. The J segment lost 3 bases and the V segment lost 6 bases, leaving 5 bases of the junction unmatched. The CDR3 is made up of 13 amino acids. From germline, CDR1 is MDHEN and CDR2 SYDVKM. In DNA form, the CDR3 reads TGTGCCAGCAGCAGGGACAGCATCTACGAGCAGTACTTC. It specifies CASSRDSIYEQYF.

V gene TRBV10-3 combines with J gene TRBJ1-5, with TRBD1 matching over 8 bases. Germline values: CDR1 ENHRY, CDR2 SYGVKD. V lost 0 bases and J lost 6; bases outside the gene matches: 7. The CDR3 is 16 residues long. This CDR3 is CAISESGRGPFQPQHF. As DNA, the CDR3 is TGTGCCATCAGTGAGTCGGGCAGGGGGCCATTTCAGCCCCAGCATTTT.

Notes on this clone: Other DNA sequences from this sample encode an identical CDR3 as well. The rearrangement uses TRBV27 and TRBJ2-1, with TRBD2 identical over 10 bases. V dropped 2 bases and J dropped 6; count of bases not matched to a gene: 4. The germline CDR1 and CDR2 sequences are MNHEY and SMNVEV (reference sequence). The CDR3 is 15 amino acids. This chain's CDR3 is CASSLRLAGVNEQFF. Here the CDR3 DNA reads TGTGCCAGCAGTTTAAGGCTAGCGGGGGTCAATGAGCAGTTCTTC.

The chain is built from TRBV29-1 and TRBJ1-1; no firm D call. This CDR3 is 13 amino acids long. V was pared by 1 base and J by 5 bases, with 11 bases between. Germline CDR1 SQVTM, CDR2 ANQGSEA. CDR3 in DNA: TGCAGCGTTGAAGTTCGGACGAGGACTGAAGCTTTCTTT. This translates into CSVEVRTRTEAFF.

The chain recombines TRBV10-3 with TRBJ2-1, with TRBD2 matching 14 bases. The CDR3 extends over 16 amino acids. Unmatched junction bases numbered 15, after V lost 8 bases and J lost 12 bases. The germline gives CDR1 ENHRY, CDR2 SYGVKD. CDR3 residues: CAIASLGTSGSRVQFF. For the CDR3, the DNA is TGTGCCATCGCCTCATTAGGGACTAGCGGGAGTCGGGTGCAGTTCTTC.

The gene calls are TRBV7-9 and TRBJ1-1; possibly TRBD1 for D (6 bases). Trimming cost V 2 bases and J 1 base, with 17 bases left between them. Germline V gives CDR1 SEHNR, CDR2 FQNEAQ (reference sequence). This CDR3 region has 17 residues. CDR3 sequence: CASSLPPGRTENTEAFF. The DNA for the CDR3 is TGTGCCAGCAGCTTACCTCCGGGCAGGACAGAGAACACTGAAGCTTTCTTT.

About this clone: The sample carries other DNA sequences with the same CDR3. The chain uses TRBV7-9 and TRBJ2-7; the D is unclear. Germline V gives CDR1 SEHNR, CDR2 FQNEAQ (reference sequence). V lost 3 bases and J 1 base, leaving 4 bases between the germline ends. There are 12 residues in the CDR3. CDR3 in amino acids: CASSFVSYEQYF. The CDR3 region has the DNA TGTGCCAGCAGCTTTGTGTCCTACGAGCAGTACTTC.

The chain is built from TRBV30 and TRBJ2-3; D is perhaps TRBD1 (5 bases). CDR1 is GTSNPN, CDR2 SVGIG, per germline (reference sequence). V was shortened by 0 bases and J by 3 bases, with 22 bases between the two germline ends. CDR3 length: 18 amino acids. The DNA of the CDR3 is TGTGCCTGGAGTGTGGGGATTATAGGGGTTGTCAGGACAGATACGCAGTATTTT. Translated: CAWSVGIIGVVRTDTQYF.

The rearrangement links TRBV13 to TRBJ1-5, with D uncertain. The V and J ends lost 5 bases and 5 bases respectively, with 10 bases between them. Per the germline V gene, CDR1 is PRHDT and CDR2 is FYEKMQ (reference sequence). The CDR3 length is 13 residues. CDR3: CASSAGGDQPQHF. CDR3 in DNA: TGTGCCAGCAGCGCCGGCGGAGATCAGCCCCAGCATTTT.

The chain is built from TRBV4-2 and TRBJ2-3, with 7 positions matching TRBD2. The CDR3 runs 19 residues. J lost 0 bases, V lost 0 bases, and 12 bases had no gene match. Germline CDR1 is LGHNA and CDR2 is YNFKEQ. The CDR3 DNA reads TGTGCCAGCAGCCAAGATCAACTAGCGTGGGAATCTAGCACAGATACGCAGTATTTT. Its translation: CASSQDQLAWESSTDTQYF.

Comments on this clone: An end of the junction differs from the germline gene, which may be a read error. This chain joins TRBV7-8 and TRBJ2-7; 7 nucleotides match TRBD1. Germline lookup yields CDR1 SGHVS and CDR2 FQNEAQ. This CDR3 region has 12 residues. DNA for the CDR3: TGTGCCAGCAGCTCGGACAGGATTTGGTTGGACTTC. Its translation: CASSSDRIWLDF.

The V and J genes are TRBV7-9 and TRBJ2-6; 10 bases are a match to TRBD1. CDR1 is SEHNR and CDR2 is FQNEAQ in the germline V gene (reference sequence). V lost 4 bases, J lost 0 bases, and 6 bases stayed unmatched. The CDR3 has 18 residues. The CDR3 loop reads CASSWDRGWGSGANVLTF. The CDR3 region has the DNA TGTGCCAGCAGCTGGGACAGGGGATGGGGCTCTGGGGCCAACGTCCTGACTTTC.

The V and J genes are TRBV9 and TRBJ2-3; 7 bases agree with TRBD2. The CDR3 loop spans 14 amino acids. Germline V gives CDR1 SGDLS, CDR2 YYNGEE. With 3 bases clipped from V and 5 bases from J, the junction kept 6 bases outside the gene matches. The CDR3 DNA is TGTGCCAGCAGCGAGAGCGGGATAGGAGATACGCAGTATTTT. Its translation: CASSESGIGDTQYF.

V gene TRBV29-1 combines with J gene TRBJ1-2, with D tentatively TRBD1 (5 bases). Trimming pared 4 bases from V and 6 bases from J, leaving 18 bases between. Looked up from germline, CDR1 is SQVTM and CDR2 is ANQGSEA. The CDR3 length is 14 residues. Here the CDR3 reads CSVVYPPGLNGYTF. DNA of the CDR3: TGCAGCGTTGTCTACCCCCCGGGGCTGAATGGCTACACCTTC.

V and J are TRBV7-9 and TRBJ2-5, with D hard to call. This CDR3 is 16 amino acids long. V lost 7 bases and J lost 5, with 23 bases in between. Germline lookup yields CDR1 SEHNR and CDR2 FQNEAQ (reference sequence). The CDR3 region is CASTFNPGPMGETQYF. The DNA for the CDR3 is TGTGCCAGCACCTTCAACCCGGGCCCCATGGGGGAGACCCAGTACTTC.

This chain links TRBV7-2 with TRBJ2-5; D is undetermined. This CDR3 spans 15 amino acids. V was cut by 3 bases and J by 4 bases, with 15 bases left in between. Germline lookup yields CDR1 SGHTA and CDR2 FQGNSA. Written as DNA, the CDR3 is TGTGCCAGCAGCTTTAGGCCTATCCCGCGAGAGACCCAGTACTTC. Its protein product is CASSFRPIPRETQYF.